The 16 T cell receptor beta chains presented below share a single source sample, sequenced in a study of shared clonotypes between healthy human individuals. Data came from immunoSEQ multiplex PCR; TCRdb stores just in-frame clones and leaves some out. In the table there are just over 2,000,000 clones, over 85% of which are singletons. Positive CCR7 selection of CD45RO-negative cells yielded the naive CD8 cells, and terminally differentiated effector memory CD45RA+ cells were excluded. The sequencing sample was made of naive CD8+ T cells sorted from blood. The receptors originated from a young man in good health.

This rearrangement joins TRBV10-2 to TRBJ1-4; TRBD1 might be the D (6 bases). The CDR3 extends over 16 amino acids. Germline values: CDR1 WSHSY, CDR2 SAAADI. Trimming cost V 3 bases and J 8 bases, with 19 bases left between them. CDR3 amino acids: CASSEGFRDIGEKLFF. Written as DNA, the CDR3 is TGCGCCAGCAGTGAAGGCTTCCGGGACATCGGCGAAAAACTGTTTTTT.

Only one count was recorded for this clone. The gene calls are TRBV4-1 and TRBJ2-4; D remains unclear. The germline V gene encodes CDR1 MGHRA and CDR2 YSYEKL. V lost 0 bases to trimming and J lost 0 bases, with 6 bases between them. The CDR3 is 15 amino acids. CDR3 in DNA: TGCGCCAGCAGCCAAGATTTGCGAGCCAAAAACATTCAGTACTTC. Its translation: CASSQDLRAKNIQYF.

The chain recombines TRBV21-1 with TRBJ1-5. TRBV21-1 is given as a pseudogene. The CDR3 is made up of 13 amino acids. The CDR3 nucleotides read TGTGCCAGCAGCAAGAAACCTAATCAGCCCCAGCATTTT. Its translation: CASSKKPNQPQHF.

As to this clone: The sample carries other DNA sequences with the same CDR3. The chain is built from TRBV27 and TRBJ2-7; 7 bases align to TRBD1. J was trimmed by 6 bases and V by 0 bases; bases with no gene match: 2. CDR3 length: 13 amino acids. Germline assignment: CDR1 MNHEY and CDR2 SMNVEV (reference sequence). CDR3 DNA: TGTGCCAGCAGTTTATCCACAGGGGCCGAGCAGTACTTC. Encoded protein: CASSLSTGAEQYF.

The chain has TRBV11-2 and TRBJ2-2; D is undetermined. Trimming stripped 1 base from V and 4 bases from J, with 10 bases between. The CDR3 extends over 15 amino acids. Germline V gene sequence: CDR1 SGHAT, CDR2 FQNNGV. CDR3 in amino acids: CASSLAWGPTGELFF. CDR3 sequence (DNA): TGTGCCAGCAGCTTAGCTTGGGGTCCCACCGGGGAGCTGTTTTTT.

The chain uses TRBV6-6 and TRBJ1-2; no clear D gene. V was pared by 4 bases and J by 10 bases, with 16 bases between. The CDR3 is 13 residues long. Germline V lookup: CDR1 MNHNY, CDR2 SVGAGI (reference sequence). The CDR3 is CASSSTGVRDYTF. As DNA, the CDR3 is TGTGCCAGCAGTTCGACTGGCGTGAGGGACTACACCTTC.

The gene calls are TRBV6-1 and TRBJ2-3, with a possible D match to TRBD2 (6 bases). The CDR3 runs 16 residues. Germline V lookup: CDR1 MNHNS, CDR2 SASEGT. V lost 2 bases and J lost 0, with 12 bases in between. This CDR3 is CASSELARSSTDTQYF. The CDR3 DNA reads TGTGCCAGCAGTGAACTAGCGAGATCTAGCACAGATACGCAGTATTTT.

The chain links TRBV27 to TRBJ2-4; TRBD1 agrees at 7 bases. Germline loops: CDR1 MNHEY, CDR2 SMNVEV (reference sequence). CDR3 size: 14 residues. The V and J ends lost 5 bases and 5 bases, in that order; junction bases with no gene match: 6. CDR3 sequence (DNA): TGTGCCAGCAGTGATAGGGGGCATGAAAACATTCAGTACTTC. Residues: CASSDRGHENIQYF.

This clone was picked up one time. The V gene is TRBV7-9, the J gene TRBJ2-5; the D is unclear. Trimming took 1 base from V and 0 from J, leaving 18 bases between them. Germline CDR1 is SEHNR and CDR2 is FQNEAQ (reference sequence). The CDR3 loop spans 18 amino acids. The CDR3 DNA is TGTGCCAGCAGCTTAGGTGGGGATCCAATACCGTACCAAGAGACCCAGTACTTC. This gives the protein CASSLGGDPIPYQETQYF.

Here the CDR3 DNA reads TGCGCCAGCAGCTCTCTACCGGGACTAGCGGGAGAAGAGACCCAGTACTTC. Amino acids: CASSSLPGLAGEETQYF. The rearrangement links TRBV5-1 to TRBJ2-5, with 14 positions matching TRBD2. The CDR3 is 17 residues long. The ends lost 3 bases at V and 3 bases at J; junction bases unmatched: 7. Germline-derived CDR1 and CDR2 are SGHRS and YFSETQ. The full variable domain, in which reference TRBV5-1 and TRBJ2-5 provide the parts outside the CDR3, is KAGVTQTPRYLIKTRGQQVTLSCSPISGHRSVSWYQQTPGQGLQFLFEYFSETQRNKGNFPGRFSGRQFSNSRSEMNVSTLELGDSALYLCASSSLPGLAGEETQYFGPGTRLLVL.

This sequence joins TRBV27 and TRBJ1-5; D remains unclear. CDR1 MNHEY and CDR2 SMNVEV come from the germline V gene (reference sequence). The CDR3 is made up of 13 amino acids. Trimming pared 4 bases from V and 5 bases from J, leaving 9 bases between. CDR3 in amino acids: CASSWGADQPQHF. The CDR3 DNA sequence: TGTGCCAGCAGTTGGGGTGCGGATCAGCCCCAGCATTTT.

V usage is TRBV7-6 and J usage is TRBJ2-7; 10 nucleotides align to TRBD1. J lost 7 bases, V lost 3 bases, and 9 bases had no gene match. The CDR3 runs 15 residues. The germline gives CDR1 SGHVS, CDR2 FNYEAQ. The DNA of the CDR3 is TGTGCCAGCAGCTTTCCGGGACAGGGGATCTATGAGCAGTACTTC. Residues: CASSFPGQGIYEQYF.

The chain combines TRBV4-1 with TRBJ2-1; 8 bases line up with TRBD2. CDR3 length: 16 residues. The J segment lost 2 bases and the V segment lost 1 base, leaving 4 bases of the junction unmatched. Per germline, CDR1 MGHRA and CDR2 YSYEKL. This CDR3 is CASSQVAGGTYNEQFF. The CDR3 DNA is TGCGCCAGCAGCCAAGTGGCGGGGGGAACCTACAATGAGCAGTTCTTC.

The CDR3 here is CAISDTPSGNYEQYF. DNA of the CDR3: TGTGCCATCAGTGACACGCCTAGCGGCAATTACGAGCAGTACTTC. The chain recombines TRBV10-3 with TRBJ2-7, with 7 nucleotides matching TRBD2. Germline V CDR1 and CDR2: ENHRY, SYGVKD. V dropped 3 bases and J dropped 4; count of bases not matched to a gene: 9. The CDR3 runs to 15 residues.

The V call is TRBV5-1, the J call TRBJ1-1; 7 positions match TRBD1. CDR3 length: 13 amino acids. The junction had 2 bases not matched to a gene; V was cut back by 2 bases and J by 4 bases. The germline V gene has CDR1 SGHRS and CDR2 YFSETQ. The CDR3 loop is CASSFAGGTEAFF. The DNA for the CDR3 is TGCGCCAGCAGCTTCGCAGGGGGCACTGAAGCTTTCTTT.

The rearrangement joins TRBV2 to TRBJ2-1; D remains ambiguous. Looked up from germline, CDR1 is SNHLY and CDR2 is FYNNEI. The V and J ends lost 7 bases and 3 bases respectively, with 7 bases between them. This CDR3 has 12 amino acids. Here the CDR3 reads CASKTGYNEQFF. CDR3 DNA: TGTGCCAGCAAAACTGGCTACAATGAGCAGTTCTTC.